Following are 18 T cell receptor beta chains from one sample sequenced in a study of cytomegalovirus exposure and HLA in healthy donors (dated by TCRdb to about 2017). The method was the immunoSEQ multiplex PCR assay. For the multiplex PCR, a mixture combining 60 forward primers for TCR Vbeta segments and 13 reverse primers for TCR Jbeta segments was used. TCRdb retrieved this table from immuneACCESS and kept in-frame rearrangements only. Not all clones are present; in checked studies, unresolved V genes account for under half, and no reason is known for the remainder. Counted in this sample were fewer than 180,000 clones; more than 75% of them appeared once. Of the sample, about 4% is held by the ten largest clones. The sequenced sample was PBMCs. These receptor sequences come from a human donor in good health.

This clone showed up just a few times. V usage is TRBV27 and J usage is TRBJ2-7; D ambiguous. CDR1 MNHEY and CDR2 SMNVEV come from the germline V gene (reference sequence). This CDR3 region has 11 residues. The V end lost 4 bases, the J end lost 7 bases, and 8 bases lay between the germline ends. This CDR3 reads CASSSRREQYF. As DNA, the CDR3 is TGTGCCAGCAGTTCCCGGCGGGAGCAGTACTTC.

V is TRBV18 and J is TRBJ1-5; no clear D. With 3 bases removed from V and 2 bases from J, the gap between germline ends came to 11 bases. Germline assignment: CDR1 KGHSH and CDR2 LQKENI. CDR3 length: 15 amino acids. The CDR3 sequence is CASSPDSSGNQPQHF. CDR3 nucleotide sequence: TGTGCCAGCTCACCCGACTCCTCGGGCAATCAGCCCCAGCATTTT.

J is TRBJ1-2 and V is TRBV7-9; D not resolved. V gave up 5 bases and J gave up 3 bases, with 16 bases separating them. The V gene's germline CDR1 is SEHNR and CDR2 FQNEAQ (reference sequence). The CDR3 runs 15 residues. The CDR3 bases are TGTGCCAGCAGCCCCGACTCCGTATACTACTATGGCTACACCTTC. It encodes CASSPDSVYYYGYTF.

This sequence joins TRBV9 and TRBJ2-3, with D hard to call. Germline CDR1 is SGDLS and CDR2 is YYNGEE. This CDR3 is built from 16 residues. V was cut by 0 bases and J by 2 bases, with 13 bases left in between. For the CDR3, the DNA is TGTGCCAGCAGCGTAGGCCCTACCCTCTACACAGATACGCAGTATTTT. It translates to CASSVGPTLYTDTQYF.

This rearrangement joins TRBV9 to TRBJ1-1, with 9 bases fitting TRBD1. CDR3 size: 15 residues. V was pared by 0 bases and J by 1 base, with 1 base of the junction left unmatched. Germline CDR1 and CDR2: SGDLS and YYNGEE. CDR3 coding DNA: TGTGCCAGCAGCGTAGAGGGACAGGGGAACACTGAAGCTTTCTTT. This codes for CASSVEGQGNTEAFF.

The chain links TRBV7-9 to TRBJ2-1, with 8 bases matching TRBD1. Trimming at V came to 5 bases and at J to 0 bases, leaving 3 bases not matched to a gene. Germline assignment: CDR1 SEHNR and CDR2 FQNEAQ (reference sequence). The CDR3 runs to 15 residues. CDR3 in amino acids: CASSLGTGSYNEQFF. CDR3 coding DNA: TGTGCCAGCAGCCTAGGGACAGGCTCCTACAATGAGCAGTTCTTC. Full variable domain (rest looked up from reference TRBV7-9 and TRBJ2-1): DTGVSQNPRHKITKRGQNVTFRCDPISEHNRLYWYRQTLGQGPEFLTYFQNEAQLEKSRLLSDRFSAERPKGSFSTLEIQRTEQGDSAMYLCASSLGTGSYNEQFFGPGTRLTVL.

CDR3 sequence reads: CAWSVRIAGEGEQYF. Here the CDR3 DNA reads TGTGCCTGGAGTGTACGCATAGCGGGGGAGGGCGAGCAGTACTTC. This chain joins TRBV30 and TRBJ2-7, with 9 nucleotides matching TRBD2. The CDR3 contains 15 residues. The germline V gene encodes CDR1 GTSNPN and CDR2 SVGIG (reference sequence). Trimming at V came to 0 bases and at J to 6 bases, leaving 9 bases not matched to a gene.

CDR3 sequence: CASSLVPSQGGELFF. Here the CDR3 DNA reads TGTGCCAGCAGCTTAGTCCCCTCTCAGGGCGGGGAGCTGTTTTTT. The chain carries TRBV7-8 and TRBJ2-2; D is perhaps TRBD1 (5 bases). Trimming removed 1 base at V and 7 bases at J, with 13 bases between. The CDR3 runs to 15 residues. From germline, CDR1 is SGHVS and CDR2 FQNEAQ.

This rearrangement joins TRBV12-5 to TRBJ2-7; 9 bases match TRBD1. Germline loops: CDR1 LGHNT, CDR2 FRNRAP. J lost 6 bases, V lost 3 bases, and 6 bases had no gene match. The CDR3 runs 14 residues. This CDR3 is CASGFGTGPFEQYF. For the CDR3, the DNA is TGTGCTAGTGGTTTTGGGACAGGGCCGTTCGAGCAGTACTTC.

The chain combines TRBV7-9 with TRBJ1-2; 7 bases align to TRBD1. This CDR3 contains 14 residues. The V and J ends lost 6 bases and 4 bases, in that order; junction bases with no gene match: 8. Germline CDR1 is SEHNR and CDR2 is FQNEAQ (reference sequence). The CDR3 sequence: CASSGDRAFYGYTF. For the CDR3, the DNA is TGTGCCAGCAGTGGGGACAGAGCCTTCTATGGCTACACCTTC.

This clone is a singleton in its sample. The chain carries TRBV28 and TRBJ1-1; D ambiguous. The germline V and J ends were trimmed by 6 bases and 1 base, with 9 bases remaining between them. Germline CDR1 MDHEN, CDR2 SYDVKM. The CDR3 totals 13 residues. CDR3 loop: CASRRLENTEAFF. CDR3 sequence (DNA): TGTGCCAGCAGACGACTCGAGAACACTGAAGCTTTCTTT. The full variable domain, with the rest looked up from reference TRBV28 and TRBJ1-1, is DVKVTQSSRYLVKRTGEKVFLECVQDMDHENMFWYRQDPGLGLRLIYFSYDVKMKEKGDIPEGYSVSREKKERFSLILESASTNQTSMYLCASRRLENTEAFFGQGTRLTVV.

The V gene is TRBV29-1, the J gene TRBJ1-2; D may be TRBD1 (5 bases). The V end lost 7 bases, the J end lost 6 bases, and 24 bases lay between the germline ends. This CDR3 region has 15 residues. CDR1 and CDR2 (germline): SQVTM, ANQGSEA. The CDR3 DNA reads as TGCAGCGCCTGGGGCCGGGCAGGGACTACCCATGGCTACACCTTC. Residues: CSAWGRAGTTHGYTF.

This clone was picked up one time. The V call is TRBV4-3, the J call TRBJ2-2, with 9 nucleotides matching TRBD2. This CDR3 is 17 amino acids long. Trimming cost V 0 bases and J 1 base; bases outside gene matches: 3. Looked up from germline, CDR1 is LGHNA and CDR2 is YSLEER. This CDR3 is CASSQEPSGVNTGELFF. In nucleotides, the CDR3 is TGCGCCAGCAGCCAAGAGCCTAGCGGGGTGAACACCGGGGAGCTGTTTTTT.

The chain links TRBV5-8 to TRBJ2-6; D is undetermined. Per the germline V gene, CDR1 is SGHTS and CDR2 is YDEGEE. The germline V and J ends were trimmed by 0 bases and 2 bases, with 9 bases remaining between them. This CDR3 comprises 16 residues. In DNA form, the CDR3 reads TGTGCCAGCAGCTTGGGTCAGGAAGCTGGGGCCAACGTCCTGACTTTC. Its translation: CASSLGQEAGANVLTF.

This clone appeared a few times. Here the CDR3 reads CSARGPGELFF. The CDR3 nucleotides are TGCAGTGCAAGGGGCCCCGGGGAGCTGTTTTTT. J is TRBJ2-2 and V is TRBV20-1, with D tentatively TRBD1 (5 bases). The V gene lost 6 bases and the J gene lost 6 bases, with 8 bases spanning the gap. This CDR3 region has 11 residues. The V gene's germline CDR1 is DFQATT and CDR2 SNEGSKA (reference sequence).

This rearrangement joins TRBV30 to TRBJ1-6; a possible D gene is TRBD1 (5 bases). Germline V gene data show CDR1 as GTSNPN and CDR2 as SVGIG (reference sequence). CDR3 length: 17 amino acids. V lost 2 bases, J lost 0 bases, and 14 bases lay in between. For the CDR3, the DNA is TGTGCCTGGAGTAGGGCAGGGCAGAGCTCCTATAATTCACCCCTCCACTTT. Amino acid sequence: CAWSRAGQSSYNSPLHF.

This chain uses TRBV19 with TRBJ1-5; TRBD1 is a possible D gene (6 bases). Germline V gene sequence: CDR1 LNHDA, CDR2 SQIVND (reference sequence). V was shortened by 4 bases and J by 6 bases, with 10 bases between the two germline ends. This CDR3 has 13 residues. CDR3 sequence: CASSKQTGQPQHF. Written as DNA, the CDR3 is TGTGCCAGTAGTAAACAGACAGGTCAGCCCCAGCATTTT.

The sample holds a few counts of this clone. V usage is TRBV30 and J usage is TRBJ2-2, with 9 bases lining up with TRBD1. The ends lost 1 base at V and 1 base at J; junction bases unmatched: 4. The V gene's germline CDR1 is GTSNPN and CDR2 SVGIG (reference sequence). The CDR3 extends over 16 amino acids. Here the CDR3 DNA reads TGTGCCTGGAGTGCAAAGGGACAGGGGAACACCGGGGAGCTGTTTTTT. Its translation: CAWSAKGQGNTGELFF.